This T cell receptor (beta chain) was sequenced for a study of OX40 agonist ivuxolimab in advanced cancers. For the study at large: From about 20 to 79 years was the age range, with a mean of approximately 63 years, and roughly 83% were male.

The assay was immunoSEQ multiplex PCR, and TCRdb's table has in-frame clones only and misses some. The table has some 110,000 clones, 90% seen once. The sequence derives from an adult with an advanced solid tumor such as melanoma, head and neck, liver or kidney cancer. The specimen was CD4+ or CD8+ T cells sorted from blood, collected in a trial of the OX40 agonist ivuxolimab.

CDR3: CASSVQGAGNTIYF. The CDR3, as DNA: TGTGCCAGCAGCGTACAGGGGGCTGGAAACACCATATATTTT. The chain joins TRBV7-9 to TRBJ1-3, with TRBD1 identical over 8 bases. The CDR3 is made up of 14 amino acids. In germline, CDR1 is SEHNR, CDR2 FQNEAQ (reference sequence). The J segment lost 2 bases and the V segment lost 5 bases, leaving 2 bases of the junction unmatched.